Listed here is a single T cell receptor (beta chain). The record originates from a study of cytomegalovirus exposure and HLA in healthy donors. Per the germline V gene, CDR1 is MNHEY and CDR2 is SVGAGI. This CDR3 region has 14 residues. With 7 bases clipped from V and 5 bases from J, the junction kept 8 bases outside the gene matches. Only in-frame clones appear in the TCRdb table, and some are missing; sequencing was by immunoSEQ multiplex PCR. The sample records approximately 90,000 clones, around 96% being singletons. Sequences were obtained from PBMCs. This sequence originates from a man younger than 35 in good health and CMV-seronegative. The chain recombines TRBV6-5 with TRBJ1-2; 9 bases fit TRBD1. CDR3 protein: CASKTQGARYGYTF. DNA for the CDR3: TGTGCCAGCAAGACACAGGGGGCGAGGTATGGCTACACCTTC.